This TCR beta chain was documented in a study of cytomegalovirus exposure and HLA in healthy donors. Germline V gives CDR1 SGHTA, CDR2 FQGNSA. With 1 base clipped from V and 7 bases from J, the junction kept 3 bases outside the gene matches. The CDR3 loop spans 13 amino acids. Sampled while nominally healthy, donors likely had unrecorded immune exposures. Study-level points and caveats: As a later analysis showed, a missense DCLRE1C variant was linked to trimming of TCR beta V- and J-genes. The dataset shows that most TCR sequences were rare, while some public TCRs occurred in many donors. It was reportedly the case that the classifier diagnosed cytomegalovirus status with high specificity and sensitivity.

To note about this clone: Its cognate antigen is unknown.

The PCR was carried out with 60 Vbeta primers and 13 Jbeta primers. The protocol was immunoSEQ multiplex PCR, while the TCRdb copy is restricted to in-frame clones and leaves out a portion. The sample holds around 100,000 clones; roughly 69% are singletons and the top ten take roughly 2.6%. This chain joins TRBV7-2 and TRBJ1-2; 7 nucleotides align to TRBD1. This receptor was identified in a man in his fifties or sixties in good health and CMV-seropositive. The sample consisted of PBMCs. CDR3: CASSLGRGFGYTF. The CDR3 coding sequence is TGTGCCAGCAGCTTAGGCAGGGGGTTTGGCTACACCTTC.